What follows are 3 T cell receptor beta chains derived from one specimen sequenced in a study of T cell repertoires in cytomegalovirus infection (dated by TCRdb to 2018 to 2020). The reads were generated on an Illumina HiSeq 1500. The public reads were quality trimmed at Q25 with fastp and then assembled into clones with MiXCR by TCRdb, keeping productive beta chains. Rows with a matching CDR3 protein are joined into one entry that keeps the most common DNA and genes. This sample comprises approximately 700,000 distinct CDR3 sequences, about a third of them detected only once. The top ten hold around 2.8% of the sample. Sequencing was performed on PBMCs. These receptors all stem from a human donor in good health (CMV status not recorded). Some clones in this sample may be carry-over from other donors' samples.

Ten or more counts support this clonotype. This chain links TRBV12-3 or TRBV12-4 with TRBJ2-3, with 9 bases identical to TRBD1. CDR3 size: 19 residues. V gave up 5 bases and J gave up 14 bases; unmatched junction bases: 29. CDR3 protein: CASSKDRGLLGRTGGIRYF. CDR3 bases: TGTGCCAGCAGTAAGGACAGGGGCCTGCTTGGGCGAACCGGGGGCATTCGGTATTTT.

The chain has TRBV5-6 and TRBJ2-2; TRBD2 matches at 12 bases. The CDR3 is 16 residues long. V trimming: 3 bases; J trimming: 4 bases; junction bases outside the gene matches: 4. Germline V lookup: CDR1 SGHDT, CDR2 YYEEEE. CDR3 loop: CASSYGTSGPTGELFF. In DNA, the CDR3 is TGTGCCAGCAGCTACGGGACTAGCGGGCCCACCGGGGAGCTGTTTTTT.

CDR3 region: CASSSRGGGNTIYF. The CDR3 DNA is TGTGCCAGCAGCTCCAGGGGTGGTGGAAACACCATATATTTT. This rearrangement joins TRBV5-4 to TRBJ1-3; a weak D match, TRBD1 (6 bases). The length of the CDR3 is 14 residues. Germline V gene sequence: CDR1 SGHNT, CDR2 YYREEE (reference sequence). V was cut by 3 bases and J by 3 bases, with 10 bases left in between.